The table lists the clone carrying this T cell receptor (beta chain) with a few counts. What it binds is not known. What was sequenced were expressed TCRB transcripts, since all of the isolated RNA had been reverse transcribed. The data were produced by immunoSEQ multiplex PCR, yet TCRdb's version contains in-frame clones alone and is incomplete. The data hold nearly 700,000 clones, with 13% observed a single time. This specimen comes from a study of beta chain features in type 1 diabetes. Trimming shortened V by 3 bases and J by 8 bases, and 12 bases separated the two germline ends. Looked up from germline, CDR1 is WNHNN and CDR2 is SYGVQD (reference sequence). The length of the CDR3 is 13 residues. Study-wide results and caveats: For Type 1 diabetes patients, all four CD4+ subsets carried TCRB CDR3s that were moderately but significantly shorter. The study found that naive, central memory and Treg TCRB repertoires appeared more similar in patients than in healthy donors. Reduced insertions and increased deletions marked VDJ junctions in type 1 diabetes patients. The influence of HLA type on TCRB rearrangement stayed undetermined.

The sequencing sample was made of naive CD4+ T cells from blood. This chain joins TRBV10-1 and TRBJ2-3; weak D call: TRBD1 (6 bases). The sequence came from a man aged 18 to 29 with type 1 diabetes. CDR3 region: CASSDYRDGTQYF. The CDR3 DNA is TGCGCCAGCAGTGACTACAGGGACGGTACGCAGTATTTT.